This T cell receptor (beta chain) was obtained from a study of regulatory T cells in long-lasting Graves disease. Construction of TCR beta libraries relied on iRepertoire HTBI primers and on Arm-PCR targeting CDR3 regions. TCRdb ran MiXCR on the multiplex PCR reads and lists one entry per CDR3 protein. In the table there are fewer than 650,000 distinct CDR3 sequences, roughly 16% of which are singletons. Germline-derived CDR1 and CDR2 are SGHAT and FQDESV (reference sequence). This CDR3 is 13 amino acids long. This clonotype was observed a single time. An end of the junction does not agree with germline; a read error may underlie this. Time point given: newly diagnosed GD, antithyroid drugs for less than 3 months. Generation of the TCR library employed RNA extracted from PBMCs. The data were also submitted as part of a second study, on T cells in Graves' hyperthyroidism and ophthalmopathy. That source notes: Based on clinical symptoms, serum thyroxine and TRAb, thyroid ultrasound and orbital computed tomography, diagnoses were reached.

The TCR sequence derives from a woman aged 25 to 39 with Graves disease. The rearrangement links TRBV11-1 to TRBJ2-3, with D unclear. Sequenced here: peripheral blood mononuclear cells (PBMCs), sampled at new diagnosis, from a patient treated with antithyroid drugs. The CDR3 region is CASSQALADAQYF. Here the CDR3 DNA reads TGTGCCAGCAGCCAAGCCCTGGCAGATGCGCAGTATTTT. Variable domain in full (rest from reference TRBV11-1 and TRBJ2-3): EAEVAQSPRYKITEKSQAVAFWCDPISGHATLYWYRQILGQGPELLVQFQDESVVDDSQLPKDRFSAERLKGVDSTLKIQPAELGDSAMYLCASSQALADAQYFGPGTRLTVL.